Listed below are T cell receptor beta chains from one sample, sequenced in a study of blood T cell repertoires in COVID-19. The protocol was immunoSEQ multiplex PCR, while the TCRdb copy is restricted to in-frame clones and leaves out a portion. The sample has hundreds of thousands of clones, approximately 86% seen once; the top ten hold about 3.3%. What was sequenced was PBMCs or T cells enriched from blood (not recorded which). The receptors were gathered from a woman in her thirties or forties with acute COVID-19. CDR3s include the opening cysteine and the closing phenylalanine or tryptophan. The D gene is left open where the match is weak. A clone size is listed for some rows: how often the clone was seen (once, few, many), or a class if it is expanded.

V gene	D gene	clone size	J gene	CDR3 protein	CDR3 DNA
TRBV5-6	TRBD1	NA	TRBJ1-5	CASSLGPTGGVNQPQHF	TGTGCCAGCAGCTTGGGGCCGACAGGGGGCGTGAATCAGCCCCAGCATTTT
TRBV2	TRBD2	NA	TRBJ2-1	CASSEIAGAQQYNEQFF	TGTGCCAGCAGTGAAATAGCGGGAGCCCAGCAATACAATGAGCAGTTCTTC
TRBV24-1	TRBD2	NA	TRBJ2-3	CATSAPGLAGEAADTDTQYF	TGTGCCACCAGTGCGCCGGGACTAGCGGGAGAGGCGGCAGACACAGATACGCAGTATTTT
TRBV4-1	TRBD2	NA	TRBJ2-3	CASSPSLAGNTDTQYF	TGCGCCAGCAGCCCCTCCCTAGCGGGGAACACAGATACGCAGTATTTT
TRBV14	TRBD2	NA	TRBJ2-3	CASSQTSGSSTDTQYF	TGTGCCAGCAGCCAAACTAGCGGTTCTAGCACAGATACGCAGTATTTT
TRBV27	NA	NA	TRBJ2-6	CASSLSGANVLTF	TGTGCCAGCAGCCTCTCTGGGGCCAACGTCCTGACTTTC
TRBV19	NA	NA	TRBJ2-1	CASKVAGQQFF	TGTGCCAGTAAGGTGGCAGGGCAGCAGTTCTTC
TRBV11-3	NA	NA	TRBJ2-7	CASSLTAEQYF	TGTGCCAGCAGCTTGACAGCCGAGCAGTACTTC
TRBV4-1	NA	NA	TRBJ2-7	CASSQLPGQRPFSYEQYF	TGCGCCAGCAGCCAACTCCCCGGACAGAGACCATTCTCCTACGAGCAGTACTTC
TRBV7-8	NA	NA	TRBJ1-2	CASSTKPNYGYTF	TGTGCCAGCAGCACCAAGCCTAACTATGGCTACACCTTC
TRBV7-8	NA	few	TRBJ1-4	CASKKGRQGATNEKLFF	TGTGCCAGCAAGAAGGGTCGCCAAGGGGCAACTAATGAAAAACTGTTTTTT
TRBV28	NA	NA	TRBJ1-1	CASSLQGWAEAFF	TGTGCCAGCAGTTTACAGGGGTGGGCTGAAGCTTTCTTT
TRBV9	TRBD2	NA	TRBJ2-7	CASSVGSSGNVNEQYF	TGTGCCAGCAGCGTAGGCTCTAGCGGGAATGTCAACGAGCAGTACTTC
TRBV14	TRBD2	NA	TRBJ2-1	CASSQDERDYNEQFF	TGTGCCAGCAGCCAAGATGAGCGGGACTACAATGAGCAGTTCTTC
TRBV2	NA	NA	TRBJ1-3	CASSNIGNTIYF	TGTGCCAGCAGTAACATTGGAAACACCATATATTTT
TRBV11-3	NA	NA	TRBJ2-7	CASSFQRVSYEQYF	TGTGCCAGCAGCTTCCAGAGGGTCTCCTACGAGCAGTACTTC
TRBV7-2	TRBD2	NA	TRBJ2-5	CASSSASGRMGTQYF	TGTGCCAGCAGCTCCGCTAGCGGGAGAATGGGGACCCAGTACTTC
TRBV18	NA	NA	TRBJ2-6	CASSRGRAGANVLTF	TGTGCCAGCTCACGAGGCCGGGCTGGGGCCAACGTCCTGACTTTC
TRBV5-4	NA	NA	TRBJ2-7	CASSLGHNSYEQYF	TGTGCCAGCAGCTTGGGACACAACTCCTACGAGCAGTACTTC
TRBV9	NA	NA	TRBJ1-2	CASSAGEGYTF	TGTGCCAGCAGCGCCGGGGAAGGCTACACCTTC
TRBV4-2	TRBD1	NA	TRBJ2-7	CASSQTGPSYEQYF	TGTGCCAGCAGCCAGACAGGGCCCTCCTACGAGCAGTACTTC
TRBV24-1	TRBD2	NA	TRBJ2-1	CATSDLKGLAGVSNEQFF	TGTGCCACCAGTGATTTAAAGGGACTAGCGGGAGTATCCAATGAGCAGTTCTTC
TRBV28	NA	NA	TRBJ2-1	CASSLELGARSLSYNEQFF	TGTGCCAGCAGTTTAGAATTGGGGGCCAGGAGCCTCTCCTACAATGAGCAGTTCTTC
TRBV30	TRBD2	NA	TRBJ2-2	CACGRGTGELFF	TGTGCCTGTGGGAGGGGAACCGGGGAGCTGTTTTTT
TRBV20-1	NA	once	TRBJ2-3	CSPTTDTQYF	TGCAGCCCAACTACAGATACGCAGTATTTT
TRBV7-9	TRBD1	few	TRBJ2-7	CASSLTTGKDEQYF	TGTGCCAGCAGCTTAACGACAGGGAAAGACGAGCAGTACTTC
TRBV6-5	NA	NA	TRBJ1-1	CASRLGTLNTEAFF	TGTGCCAGCAGACTCGGGACATTGAACACTGAAGCTTTCTTT
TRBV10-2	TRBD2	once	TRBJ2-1	CASSESQGTSGSNEQFF	TGCGCCAGCAGTGAGTCGCAGGGGACTAGCGGGTCCAATGAGCAGTTCTTC
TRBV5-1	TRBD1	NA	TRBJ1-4	CASSSTGGEEKLFF	TGCGCCAGCAGCTCGACAGGGGGCGAGGAAAAACTGTTTTTT
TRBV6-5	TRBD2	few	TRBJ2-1	CASAFGTSGSDEQFF	TGTGCCAGCGCCTTTGGGACTAGCGGGAGTGATGAGCAGTTCTTC
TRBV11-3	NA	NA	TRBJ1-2	CASSLADGGVYGYTF	TGTGCCAGCAGCTTAGCCGACGGGGGGGTCTATGGCTACACCTTC
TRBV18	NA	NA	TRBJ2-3	CASSPQDRRFKYF	TGTGCCAGCTCACCTCAAGACAGACGTTTCAAGTATTTT
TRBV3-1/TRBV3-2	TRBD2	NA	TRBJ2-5	CASSQAASGGETQYF	TGTGCCAGCAGCCAAGCGGCTAGCGGGGGAGAGACCCAGTACTTC
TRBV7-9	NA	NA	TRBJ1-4	CASSADRETNEKLFF	TGTGCCAGCAGCGCCGACAGAGAAACTAATGAAAAACTGTTTTTT
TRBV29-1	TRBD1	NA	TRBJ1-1	CSVEDRTGPGTFF	TGCAGCGTTGAAGATCGGACAGGGCCCGGAACTTTCTTT
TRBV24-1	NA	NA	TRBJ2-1	CATSDPGTGRYNEQFF	TGTGCCACCAGTGACCCCGGGACTGGAAGATACAATGAGCAGTTCTTC
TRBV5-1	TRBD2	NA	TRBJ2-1	CASSLGGVGLGYNEQFF	TGCGCCAGCAGCTTAGGTGGCGTCGGACTAGGGTACAATGAGCAGTTCTTC
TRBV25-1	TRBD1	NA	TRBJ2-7	CASSGSTGIEDEQYF	TGTGCCAGCAGTGGCTCGACAGGGATAGAGGACGAGCAGTACTTC
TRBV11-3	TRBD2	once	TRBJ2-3	CASSPGGLESDTQYF	TGTGCCAGCAGCCCGGGGGGACTAGAATCAGATACGCAGTATTTT
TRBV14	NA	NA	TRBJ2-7	CASSQADRLSYEQYF	TGTGCCAGCAGCCAGGCTGACAGGTTATCCTACGAGCAGTACTTC
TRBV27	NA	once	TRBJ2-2	CATRGTTNTGELFF	TGTGCCACCCGTGGGACAACGAACACCGGGGAGCTGTTTTTT
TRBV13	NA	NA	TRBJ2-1	CASSLLNRLGHGVNNEQFF	TGTGCCAGCAGCTTGCTGAACCGACTAGGCCATGGGGTTAACAATGAGCAGTTCTTC
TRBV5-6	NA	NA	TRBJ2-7	CASSLSSWGRNLDEQYF	TGTGCCAGCAGCTTGTCTAGTTGGGGGCGGAATCTCGACGAGCAGTACTTC
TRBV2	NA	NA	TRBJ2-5	CASSAGTVQETQYF	TGTGCCAGCAGTGCTGGGACTGTCCAAGAGACCCAGTACTTC
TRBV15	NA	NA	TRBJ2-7	CATSRSFSGTYEQYF	TGTGCCACCAGCAGAAGTTTTTCGGGAACCTACGAGCAGTACTTC
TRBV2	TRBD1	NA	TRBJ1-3	CASSGDRVTGNTIYF	TGTGCCAGCAGTGGAGACAGGGTAACTGGAAACACCATATATTTT
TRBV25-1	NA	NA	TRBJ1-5	CASSEPGNQPQHF	TGTGCCAGCAGTGAACCAGGTAATCAGCCCCAGCATTTT
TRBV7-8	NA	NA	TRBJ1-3	CASSSFSGNTIYF	TGTGCCAGCAGCTCGTTCTCTGGAAACACCATATATTTT
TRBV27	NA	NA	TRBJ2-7	CASSLSRESRSYEQYF	TGTGCCAGCAGTTTATCCCGCGAGAGCCGATCCTACGAGCAGTACTTC
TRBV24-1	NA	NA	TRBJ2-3	CATSGDSRDTQYF	TGTGCCACCAGTGGGGACTCTCGGGATACGCAGTATTTT
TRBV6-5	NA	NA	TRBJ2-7	CASRGRGNEQYF	TGTGCCAGCAGGGGCAGGGGCAACGAGCAGTACTTC
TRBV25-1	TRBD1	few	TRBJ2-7	CASSEGPGQGLYEQYF	TGTGCCAGCAGTGAAGGACCGGGACAGGGGTTGTACGAGCAGTACTTC
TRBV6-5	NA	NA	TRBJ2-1	CASSLDSNEQFF	TGTGCCAGCAGCCTCGACAGCAATGAGCAGTTCTTC
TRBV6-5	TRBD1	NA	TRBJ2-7	CASSRTGTGGSEQYF	TGTGCCAGCAGTCGTACCGGGACAGGGGGGTCCGAGCAGTACTTC